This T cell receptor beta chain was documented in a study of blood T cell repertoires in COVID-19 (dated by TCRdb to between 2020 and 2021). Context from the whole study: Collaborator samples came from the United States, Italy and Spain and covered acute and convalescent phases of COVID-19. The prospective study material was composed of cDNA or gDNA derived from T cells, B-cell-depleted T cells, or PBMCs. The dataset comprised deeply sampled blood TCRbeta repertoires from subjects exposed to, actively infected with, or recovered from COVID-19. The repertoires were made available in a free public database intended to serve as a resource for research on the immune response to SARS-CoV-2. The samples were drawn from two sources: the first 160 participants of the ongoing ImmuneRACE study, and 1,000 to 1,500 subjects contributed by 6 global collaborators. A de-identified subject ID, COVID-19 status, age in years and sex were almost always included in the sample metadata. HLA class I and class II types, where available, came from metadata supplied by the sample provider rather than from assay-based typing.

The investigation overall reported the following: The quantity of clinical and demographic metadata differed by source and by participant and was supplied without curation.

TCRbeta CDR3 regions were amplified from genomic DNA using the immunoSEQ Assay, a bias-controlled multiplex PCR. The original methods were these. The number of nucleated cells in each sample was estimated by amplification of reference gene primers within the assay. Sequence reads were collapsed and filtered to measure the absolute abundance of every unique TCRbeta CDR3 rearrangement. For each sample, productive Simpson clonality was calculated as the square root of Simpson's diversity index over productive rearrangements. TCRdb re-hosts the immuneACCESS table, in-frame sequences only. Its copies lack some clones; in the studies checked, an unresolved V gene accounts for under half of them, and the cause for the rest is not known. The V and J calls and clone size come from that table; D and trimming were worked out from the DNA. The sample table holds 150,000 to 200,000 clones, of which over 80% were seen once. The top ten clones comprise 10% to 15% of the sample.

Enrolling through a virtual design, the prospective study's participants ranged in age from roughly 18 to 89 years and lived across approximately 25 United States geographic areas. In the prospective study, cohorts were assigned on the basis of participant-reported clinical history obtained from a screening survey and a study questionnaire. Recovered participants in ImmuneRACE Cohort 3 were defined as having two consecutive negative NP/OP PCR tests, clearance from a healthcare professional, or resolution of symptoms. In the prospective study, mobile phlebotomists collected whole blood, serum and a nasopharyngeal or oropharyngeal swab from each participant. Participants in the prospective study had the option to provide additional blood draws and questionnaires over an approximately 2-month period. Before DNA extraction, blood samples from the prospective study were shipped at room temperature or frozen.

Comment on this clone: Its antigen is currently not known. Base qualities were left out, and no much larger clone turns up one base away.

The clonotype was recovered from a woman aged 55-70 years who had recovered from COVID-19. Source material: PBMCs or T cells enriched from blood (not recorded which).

The CDR3 protein is CASSPYGKETQYF. The nucleotide sequence reads as follows: TGTGCCAGCTCACCCTACGGTAAAGAGACCCAGTACTTC. Rearrangement joined TRBV18 to TRBJ2-5; no confident D gene assignment can be made. For CDR1 and CDR2, the germline V gene lists KGHSH and LQKENI. Reading from cysteine to phenylalanine, the CDR3 counts 13 amino acids. CDR3 DNA only is kept here, 39 bases in frame from base 1. V loses 3 bases, J loses 3 bases, and the germline ends lie 8 bases apart.